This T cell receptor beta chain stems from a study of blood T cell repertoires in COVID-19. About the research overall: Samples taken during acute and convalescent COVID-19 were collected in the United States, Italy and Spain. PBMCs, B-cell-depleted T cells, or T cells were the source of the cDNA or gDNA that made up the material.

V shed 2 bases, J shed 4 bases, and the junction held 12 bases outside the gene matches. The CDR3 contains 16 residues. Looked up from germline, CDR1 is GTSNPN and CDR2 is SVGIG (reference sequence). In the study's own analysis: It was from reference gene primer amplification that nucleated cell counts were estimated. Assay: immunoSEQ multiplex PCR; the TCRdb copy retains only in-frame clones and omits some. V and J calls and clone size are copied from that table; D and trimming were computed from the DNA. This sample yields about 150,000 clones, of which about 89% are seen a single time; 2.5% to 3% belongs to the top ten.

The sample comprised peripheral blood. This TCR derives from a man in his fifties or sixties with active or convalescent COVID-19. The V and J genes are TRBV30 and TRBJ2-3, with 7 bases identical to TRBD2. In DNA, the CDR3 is TGTGCCTGGAGTCGGAGCGGCGGGAGTTACGCAGATACGCAGTATTTT. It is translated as CAWSRSGGSYADTQYF.